What follows is one TCR beta chain and its context. The antigen is unknown. TCRdb ran MiXCR on the reads and lists one entry per CDR3 protein. The sample yields around 800,000 distinct CDR3 sequences, approximately 32% seen once. This record belongs to a study of T cell repertoires in cytomegalovirus infection. On the study more broadly: Newly reported HLA-C-restricted and thoroughly characterized HLA-B-restricted CMV epitopes were employed. Indicated by public TCR beta signatures were CMV infection and matching HLA type. Findings of the study overall: Frequencies of public TCR beta families were cumulated, and this identified carriers of CMV plus the relevant HLA. Across the ex vivo response, the dominant clonotypes were HLA-C-restricted CMV-specific TCR beta clonotypes.

The sequencing here drew on cultured CD8+ T cells from PBMCs, taken from culture after CMV antigen stimulation. The clonotype was recovered from a human donor in good health (CMV status not recorded). Some clones in this sample may be carry-over from other donors' samples.

The CDR3, as DNA: TGTGCCAGCAGTTTAGTGGGACAGAATTACAATGAGCAGTTCTTC. Translated, it gives CASSLVGQNYNEQFF. The chain has TRBV12-3 or TRBV12-4 and TRBJ2-1, with TRBD1 matching 7 bases. The CDR3 totals 15 residues. V dropped 1 base and J dropped 4; count of bases not matched to a gene: 4.